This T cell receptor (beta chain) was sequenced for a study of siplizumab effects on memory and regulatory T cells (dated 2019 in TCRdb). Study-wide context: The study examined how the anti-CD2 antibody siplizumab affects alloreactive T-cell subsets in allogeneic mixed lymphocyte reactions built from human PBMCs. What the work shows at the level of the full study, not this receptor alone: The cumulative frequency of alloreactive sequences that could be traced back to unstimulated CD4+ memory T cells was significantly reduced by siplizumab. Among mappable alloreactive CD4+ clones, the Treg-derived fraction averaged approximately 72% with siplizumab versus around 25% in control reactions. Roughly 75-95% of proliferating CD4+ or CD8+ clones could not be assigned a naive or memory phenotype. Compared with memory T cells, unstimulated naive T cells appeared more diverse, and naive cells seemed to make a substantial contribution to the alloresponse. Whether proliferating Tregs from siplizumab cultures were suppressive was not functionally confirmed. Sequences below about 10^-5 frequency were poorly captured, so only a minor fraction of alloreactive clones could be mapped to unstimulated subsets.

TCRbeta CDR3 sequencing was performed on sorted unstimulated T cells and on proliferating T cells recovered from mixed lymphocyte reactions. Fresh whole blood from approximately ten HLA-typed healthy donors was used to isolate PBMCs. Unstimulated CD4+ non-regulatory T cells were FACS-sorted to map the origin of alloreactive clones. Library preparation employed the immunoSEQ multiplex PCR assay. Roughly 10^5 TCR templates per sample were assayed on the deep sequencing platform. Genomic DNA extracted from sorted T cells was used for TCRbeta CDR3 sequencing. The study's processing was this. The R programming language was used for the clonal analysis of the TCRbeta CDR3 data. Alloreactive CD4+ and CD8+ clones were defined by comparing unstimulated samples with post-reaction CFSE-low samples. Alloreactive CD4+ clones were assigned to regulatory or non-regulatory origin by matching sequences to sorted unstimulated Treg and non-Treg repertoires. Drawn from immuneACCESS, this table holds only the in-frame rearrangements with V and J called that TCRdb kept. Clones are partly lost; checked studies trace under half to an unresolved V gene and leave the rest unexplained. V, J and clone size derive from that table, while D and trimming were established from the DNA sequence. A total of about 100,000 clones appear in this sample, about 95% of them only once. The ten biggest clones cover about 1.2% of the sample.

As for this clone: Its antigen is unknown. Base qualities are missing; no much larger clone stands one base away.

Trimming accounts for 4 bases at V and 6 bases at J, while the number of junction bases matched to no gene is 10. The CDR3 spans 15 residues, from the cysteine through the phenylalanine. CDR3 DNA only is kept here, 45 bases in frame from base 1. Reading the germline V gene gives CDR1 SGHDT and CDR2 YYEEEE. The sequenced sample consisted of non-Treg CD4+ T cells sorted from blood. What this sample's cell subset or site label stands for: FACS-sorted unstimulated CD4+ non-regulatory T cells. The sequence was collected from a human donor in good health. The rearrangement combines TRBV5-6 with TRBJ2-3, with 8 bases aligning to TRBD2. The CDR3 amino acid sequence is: CASSPLREGWDTQYF. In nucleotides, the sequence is TGTGCCAGCAGCCCTCTACGGGAGGGTTGGGATACGCAGTATTTT.